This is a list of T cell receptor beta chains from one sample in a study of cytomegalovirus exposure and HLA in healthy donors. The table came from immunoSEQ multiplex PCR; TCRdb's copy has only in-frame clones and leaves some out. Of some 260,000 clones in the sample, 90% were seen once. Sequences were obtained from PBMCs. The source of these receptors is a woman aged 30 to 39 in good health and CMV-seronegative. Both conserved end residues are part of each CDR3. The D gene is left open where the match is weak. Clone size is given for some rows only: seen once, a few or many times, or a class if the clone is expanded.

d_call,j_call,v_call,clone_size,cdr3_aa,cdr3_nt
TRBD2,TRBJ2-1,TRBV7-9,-,CASSSTSGRANEQFF,TGTGCCAGCAGCTCGACTAGCGGGAGGGCCAATGAGCAGTTCTTC
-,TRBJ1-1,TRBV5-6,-,CASSLGLENTEAFF,TGTGCCAGCAGCTTGGGTTTGGAGAACACTGAAGCTTTCTTT
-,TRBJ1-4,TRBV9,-,CASSGTLGSEKLFF,TGTGCCAGCAGCGGGACCCTGGGTAGTGAAAAACTGTTTTTT
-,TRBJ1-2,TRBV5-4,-,CASSLGDTGHYGYTF,TGTGCCAGCAGCTTAGGGGATACAGGGCACTATGGCTACACCTTC
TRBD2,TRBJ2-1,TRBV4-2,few,CASSQGTSGYNEQFF,TGTGCCAGCAGCCAAGGGACTAGCGGTTACAATGAGCAGTTCTTC
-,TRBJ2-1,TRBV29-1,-,CSDLPDHEQFF,TGCAGCGACCTACCAGACCATGAGCAGTTCTTC
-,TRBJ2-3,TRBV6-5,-,CASSYSAGDTQYF,TGTGCCAGCAGTTACTCGGCGGGAGATACGCAGTATTTT
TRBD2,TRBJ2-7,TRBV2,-,CASGPGLVIYEQYF,TGTGCCAGCGGTCCGGGACTAGTGATCTACGAGCAGTACTTC
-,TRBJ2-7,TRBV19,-,CASSPVGGAEQYF,TGTGCCAGTAGTCCGGTAGGAGGGGCCGAGCAGTACTTC
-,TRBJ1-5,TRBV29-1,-,CSVSQGNQPQHF,TGCAGCGTTTCGCAGGGGAATCAGCCCCAGCATTTT
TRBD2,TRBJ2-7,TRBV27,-,CASSLLAGVYEQYF,TGTGCCAGCAGTTTGCTAGCGGGAGTCTACGAGCAGTACTTC
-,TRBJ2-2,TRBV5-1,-,CASTDTGELFF,TGCGCCAGCACAGACACCGGGGAGCTGTTTTTT
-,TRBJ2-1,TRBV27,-,CASSPRLGTGQFF,TGTGCCAGCAGTCCCAGACTGGGCACAGGACAGTTCTTC
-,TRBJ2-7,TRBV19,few,CASSITPASEQYF,TGTGCCAGTAGTATTACCCCAGCCAGCGAGCAGTACTTC
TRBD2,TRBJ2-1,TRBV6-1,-,CASTSGTHEQFF,TGTGCCAGTACTAGCGGGACCCATGAGCAGTTCTTC
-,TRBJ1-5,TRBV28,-,CASNSRGQGGQPQHF,TGTGCCAGCAACAGCAGGGGCCAGGGAGGTCAGCCCCAGCATTTT
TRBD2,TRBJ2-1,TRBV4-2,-,CASSHEAGKYNEQFF,TGTGCCAGCAGCCACGAAGCGGGAAAATACAATGAGCAGTTCTTC